One sample yielded the 24 T cell receptor beta chains listed below, sequenced in a study of shared clonotypes between healthy human individuals. The method was immunoSEQ multiplex PCR; TCRdb's version includes in-frame clones alone and lacks a portion of them. The sample yields some 1 million clones, about 77% seen once. The specimen sequenced was memory CD4+ T cells sorted from blood. Subset reported: CD45RA-negative fraction. These receptors were obtained from a man aged 18 to 29 in good health.

The chain has TRBV7-3 and TRBJ2-3; TRBD2 agrees at 9 bases. Germline V gene lookup returns CDR1 SGHTA and CDR2 FQGTGA. This CDR3 is built from 16 residues. J lost 3 bases, V lost 4 bases, and 8 bases had no gene match. CDR3 protein: CASSSNSGGGTDTQYF. In DNA form, the CDR3 reads TGTGCCAGCAGCTCAAATAGCGGGGGTGGAACAGATACGCAGTATTTT. The full variable domain, its missing parts supplied by reference TRBV7-3 and TRBJ2-3, is GAGVSQTPSNKVTEKGKYVELRCDPISGHTALYWYRQSLGQGPEFLIYFQGTGAADDSGLPNDRFFAVRPEGSVSTLKIQRTERGDSAVYLCASSSNSGGGTDTQYFGPGTRLTVL.

V is TRBV30 and J is TRBJ1-1; D is uncertain. Germline loops: CDR1 GTSNPN, CDR2 SVGIG (reference sequence). With 3 bases removed from V and 1 base from J, the gap between germline ends came to 9 bases. The CDR3 has 13 residues. This CDR3 is CAWRPAENTEAFF. The CDR3 DNA is TGTGCCTGGAGGCCAGCAGAGAACACTGAAGCTTTCTTT.

This chain uses TRBV6-1 with TRBJ2-7, with D perhaps matching TRBD1 (6 bases). CDR1 and CDR2 (germline): MNHNS, SASEGT. The CDR3 extends over 14 amino acids. Trimming removed 6 bases at V and 1 base at J, with 13 bases between. The CDR3 DNA is TGTGCCAGCAGGCCCGGGACACAATCCTACGAGCAGTACTTC. The encoded protein is CASRPGTQSYEQYF.

The chain recombines TRBV18 with TRBJ2-1; TRBD2 aligns across 11 bases. This CDR3 has 19 residues. The ends lost 2 bases at V and 0 bases at J; junction bases unmatched: 9. Germline values: CDR1 KGHSH, CDR2 LQKENI. DNA for the CDR3: TGTGCCAGCTCACCAACTAGCGGGAGTCCGATGAGCTCCTACAATGAGCAGTTCTTC. Its protein product is CASSPTSGSPMSSYNEQFF.

The V call is TRBV19, the J call TRBJ1-6; no definite D call. Trimming took off 3 bases at V and 10 bases at J, with 16 bases between the two ends. Germline V CDR1 and CDR2: LNHDA, SQIVND (reference sequence). The CDR3 sequence is 15 residues long. The CDR3 sequence is CASSMSTALGSPLHF. The CDR3 bases are TGTGCCAGTAGTATGTCTACCGCCCTTGGGTCACCCCTCCACTTT.

The chain carries TRBV9 and TRBJ1-3; maybe TRBD1 (6 bases). Trimming stripped 3 bases from V and 0 bases from J, with 13 bases between. CDR3 length: 16 amino acids. Germline lookup yields CDR1 SGDLS and CDR2 YYNGEE. The CDR3 coding sequence is TGTGCCAGCAGCGCCCGACAGGTCGACTCTGGAAACACCATATATTTT. The encoded protein is CASSARQVDSGNTIYF.

The chain uses TRBV7-2 and TRBJ2-2, with D perhaps matching TRBD1 or TRBD2 (5 bases each). The CDR3 has 15 residues. Trimming shortened V by 0 bases and J by 6 bases, and 11 bases separated the two germline ends. Germline loops: CDR1 SGHTA, CDR2 FQGNSA. The CDR3 spells CASSLAGVRSGELFF. In DNA form, the CDR3 reads TGTGCCAGCAGCTTAGCGGGGGTTAGGTCCGGGGAGCTGTTTTTT.

The chain couples TRBV5-1 to TRBJ2-5; TRBD2 might be the D (5 bases). Trimming removed 4 bases from V and 2 bases from J, with 12 bases in between. Germline loops: CDR1 SGHRS, CDR2 YFSETQ. There are 14 residues in the CDR3. CDR3 in DNA: TGCGCCAGCAGCACCGACTACAGACAAGAGACCCAGTACTTC. Its translation: CASSTDYRQETQYF.

The genes are TRBV10-1 and TRBJ1-6; possible D gene TRBD1, 6 bases. CDR3 length: 13 amino acids. CDR1 WNHNN and CDR2 SYGVQD come from the germline V gene (reference sequence). V was cut by 3 bases and J by 10 bases, with 10 bases left in between. In nucleotides, the CDR3 is TGCGCCAGCAGTGAAGGGGGGAAATCACCCCTCCACTTT. Translation: CASSEGGKSPLHF.

The chain employs TRBV30 and TRBJ2-3; possibly TRBD1 or TRBD2 for D (5 bases each). Germline CDR1 GTSNPN, CDR2 SVGIG (reference sequence). Trimming cost V 4 bases and J 1 base, with 9 bases left between them. The length of the CDR3 is 13 residues. The CDR3 loop is CAWTRDRTDTQYF. The CDR3 DNA is TGTGCCTGGACCCGGGACCGCACAGATACGCAGTATTTT.

The chain couples TRBV6-5 to TRBJ1-2, with 7 bases identical to TRBD1. Germline CDR1 MNHEY, CDR2 SVGAGI. This CDR3 is 14 amino acids long. V shed 7 bases, J shed 3 bases, and the junction held 8 bases outside the gene matches. The CDR3 loop is CASKSTGRDYGYTF. For the CDR3, the DNA is TGTGCCAGCAAATCGACAGGGAGGGACTATGGCTACACCTTC.

Details on this clone: A much bigger clone sits one base away, suggesting this may be a read error. In the same sample, other DNA sequences code for this CDR3. The rearrangement joins TRBV2 to TRBJ1-1; 9 bases map to TRBD1. CDR1 and CDR2 from the germline V gene are SNHLY and FYNNEI. After removal of 5 bases from V and 1 base from J, the junction contained 2 bases not matched to a gene. The CDR3 has 14 amino acids. The CDR3 DNA is TGTGCCAGCAGTCGGGGACAGGGGAACACTGAAGCTTTCTTT. Translating it yields CASSRGQGNTEAFF.

This chain uses TRBV5-1 with TRBJ2-3; a possible D gene is TRBD2 (5 bases). This CDR3 comprises 15 residues. With 4 bases removed from V and 2 bases from J, the gap between germline ends came to 14 bases. Germline V gene sequence: CDR1 SGHRS, CDR2 YFSETQ. The CDR3 sequence is CASSGGPGYTDTQYF. The CDR3 DNA sequence: TGCGCCAGCAGCGGTGGACCGGGATACACAGATACGCAGTATTTT.

The chain has TRBV30 and TRBJ1-2, with D tentatively TRBD1 (6 bases). CDR3 length: 12 residues. CDR1 and CDR2 (germline): GTSNPN, SVGIG (reference sequence). Trimming shortened V by 3 bases and J by 11 bases, and 16 bases separated the two germline ends. The CDR3 loop reads CAWSTGPAGYTF. DNA for the CDR3: TGTGCCTGGAGCACAGGGCCAGCCGGGTACACCTTC.

The rearrangement uses TRBV7-2 and TRBJ1-2; the D is unclear. This CDR3 spans 14 amino acids. The V gene lost 5 bases and the J gene lost 4 bases, with 14 bases spanning the gap. Germline lookup yields CDR1 SGHTA and CDR2 FQGNSA. As DNA, the CDR3 is TGTGCCAGCAGCAGAGACGAGATCGTCTATGGCTACACCTTC. Translating gives CASSRDEIVYGYTF. Based on the CDR3 plus reference TRBV7-2 and TRBJ1-2, the full variable domain is GAGVSQSPSNKVTEKGKDVELRCDPISGHTALYWYRQSLGQGLEFLIYFQGNSAPDKSGLPSDRFSAERTGGSVSTLTIQRTQQEDSAVYLCASSRDEIVYGYTFGSGTRLTVV.

The chain employs TRBV2 and TRBJ1-5; unclear D gene. Trimming left V 4 bases short and J 7 bases short, with 11 bases between. CDR1 is SNHLY, CDR2 FYNNEI, per germline. CDR3 length: 13 residues. For the CDR3, the DNA is TGTGCCAGCAGTGGAGAGACGGGCCAGCCCCAGCATTTT. Its translation is CASSGETGQPQHF.

CDR3: CASNDPRYGYTF. For the CDR3, the DNA is TGTGCCAGCAATGACCCCCGATATGGCTACACCTTC. The chain combines TRBV2 with TRBJ1-2; D gene uncertain. Germline V gene lookup returns CDR1 SNHLY and CDR2 FYNNEI. The CDR3 covers 12 residues. V was pared by 7 bases and J by 5 bases, with 11 bases between.

V and J are TRBV6-5 and TRBJ1-6; 7 nucleotides agree with TRBD1. J was trimmed by 11 bases and V by 5 bases; bases with no gene match: 6. Germline-derived CDR1 and CDR2 are MNHEY and SVGAGI. This CDR3 has 13 residues. The CDR3 loop is CASSRQGRAPLHF. CDR3 in DNA: TGTGCCAGCAGTCGACAGGGTAGGGCACCCCTCCACTTT.

The CDR3 loop reads CASSPLGASTGNTIYF. The CDR3 DNA reads TGCGCCAGCAGCCCCCTCGGGGCCTCGACTGGAAACACCATATATTTT. The rearrangement joins TRBV5-1 to TRBJ1-3; D might be TRBD1 (5 bases). V was trimmed by 4 bases and J by 2 bases, leaving 16 bases between them. The CDR3 has 16 amino acids. Germline V gene lookup returns CDR1 SGHRS and CDR2 YFSETQ.

The V and J genes are TRBV5-1 and TRBJ2-3; a possible D gene is TRBD2 (6 bases). The CDR3 loop spans 14 amino acids. V gave up 1 base and J gave up 4 bases, with 10 bases separating them. Looked up from germline, CDR1 is SGHRS and CDR2 is YFSETQ. The CDR3 DNA follows: TGCGCCAGCAGCTTGTCGACTAGGGCAGATACGCAGTATTTT. Translated: CASSLSTRADTQYF. Using reference TRBV5-1 and TRBJ2-3 for the parts outside the CDR3, the full variable domain is KAGVTQTPRYLIKTRGQQVTLSCSPISGHRSVSWYQQTPGQGLQFLFEYFSETQRNKGNFPGRFSGRQFSNSRSEMNVSTLELGDSALYLCASSLSTRADTQYFGPGTRLTVL.

V is TRBV15 and J is TRBJ2-4; D is unresolved. CDR1 is LNHNV and CDR2 is YYDKDF in the germline V gene (reference sequence). The length of the CDR3 is 15 residues. V was cut by 5 bases and J by 4 bases, with 15 bases left in between. The CDR3 DNA is TGTGCCACCAGCGGGTGGACCGACACGAAAAACATTCAGTACTTC. This gives the protein CATSGWTDTKNIQYF.

This clone was counted only a few times. The chain joins TRBV14 to TRBJ2-1; D might be TRBD2 (6 bases). The ends were cut back, 1 base at V and 3 bases at J, with 16 bases in the middle. CDR1 is SGHDN, CDR2 FVKESK, per germline. This CDR3 has 17 residues. CDR3 region: CASSQGRRAGIYNEQFF. In DNA form, the CDR3 reads TGTGCCAGCAGCCAAGGGAGACGGGCGGGGATCTACAATGAGCAGTTCTTC.

This clone was found once. The CDR3 bases are TGTGCCAGCAGAGAACAGGGCTCAAGTAACACTGAAGCTTTCTTT. Amino acid sequence: CASREQGSSNTEAFF. The J gene is TRBJ1-1, the V gene TRBV11-2; a weak D match, TRBD1 (6 bases). Germline-derived CDR1 and CDR2 are SGHAT and FQNNGV. Trimming pared 6 bases from V and 2 bases from J, leaving 16 bases between. The CDR3 has 15 residues.

The J gene is TRBJ2-5, the V gene TRBV7-3; 7 bases align to TRBD2. Germline values: CDR1 SGHTA, CDR2 FQGTGA. The CDR3 loop spans 16 amino acids. Trimming took 3 bases from V and 2 from J; bases not matched to a gene: 9. In DNA, the CDR3 is TGTGCCAGCAGCTTTAATAGCGGGCAAGGACAAGAGACCCAGTACTTC. Amino acids: CASSFNSGQGQETQYF. Looking up the rest from reference TRBV7-3 and TRBJ2-5 gives the full variable domain: GAGVSQTPSNKVTEKGKYVELRCDPISGHTALYWYRQSLGQGPEFLIYFQGTGAADDSGLPNDRFFAVRPEGSVSTLKIQRTERGDSAVYLCASSFNSGQGQETQYFGPGTRLLVL.